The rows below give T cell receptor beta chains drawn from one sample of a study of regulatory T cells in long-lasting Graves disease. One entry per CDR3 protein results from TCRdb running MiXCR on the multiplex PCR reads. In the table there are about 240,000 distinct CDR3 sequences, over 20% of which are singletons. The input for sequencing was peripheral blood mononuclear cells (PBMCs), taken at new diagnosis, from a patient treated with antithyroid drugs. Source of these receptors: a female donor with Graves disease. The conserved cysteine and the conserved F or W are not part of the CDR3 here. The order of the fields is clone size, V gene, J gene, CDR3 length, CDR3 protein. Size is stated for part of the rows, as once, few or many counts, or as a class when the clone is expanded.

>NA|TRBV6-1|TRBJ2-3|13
ASSGVAGPPDTQY
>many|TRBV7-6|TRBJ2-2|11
ASSARGGGELF
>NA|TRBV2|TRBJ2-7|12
ASSGAGTNYEQY
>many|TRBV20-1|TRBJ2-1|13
SARGGQGTYNEQF
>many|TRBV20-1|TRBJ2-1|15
SASGWVGGLLHNEQF
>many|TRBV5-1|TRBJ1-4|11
ASSLDVSGGLF
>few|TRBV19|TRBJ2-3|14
ASSLPPGQATDTQY
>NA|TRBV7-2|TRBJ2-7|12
ASSRRGSSYEQY
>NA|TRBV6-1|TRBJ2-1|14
ASSLSLASSYNEQF
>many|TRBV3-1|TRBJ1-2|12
ASSQTGQPYGYT
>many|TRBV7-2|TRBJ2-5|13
ASSLGARGQETQY
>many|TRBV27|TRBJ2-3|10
ASLLQGDTQY
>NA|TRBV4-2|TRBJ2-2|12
ASSQERGTGELF
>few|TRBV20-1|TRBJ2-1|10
RGGAPYNEQF
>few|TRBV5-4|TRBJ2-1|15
ASSLAKLAGAYNEQF
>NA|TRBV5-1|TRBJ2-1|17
ASSLAVETTGRLNNEQF
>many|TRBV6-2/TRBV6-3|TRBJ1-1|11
ASSYRGAGEAF
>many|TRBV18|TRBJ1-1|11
ASSPSQGPEAF
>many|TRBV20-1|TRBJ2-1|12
SARRSTLGNEQF
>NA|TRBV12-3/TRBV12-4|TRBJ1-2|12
ASSPETGNYGYT
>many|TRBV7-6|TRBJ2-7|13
ASRLSGGGAYEQY
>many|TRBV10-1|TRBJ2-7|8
ASSSYEQY
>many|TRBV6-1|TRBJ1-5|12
ATRGTGGSQPQH
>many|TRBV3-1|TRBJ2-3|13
ASSQAGGSTDTQY
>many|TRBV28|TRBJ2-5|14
ASSLGGAILEETQY
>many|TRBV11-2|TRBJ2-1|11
ASSLFDDYEQF
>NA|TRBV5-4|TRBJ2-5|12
ASSLDYPRETQY
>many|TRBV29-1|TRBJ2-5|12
SAIGGQGQETQY
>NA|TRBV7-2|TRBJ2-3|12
ASSLSAAGDTQY
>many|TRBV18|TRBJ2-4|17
ASSLRQDRSRGAKNIQY
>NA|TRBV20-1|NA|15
SARGGTSGARQETQY
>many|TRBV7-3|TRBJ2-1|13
ASSLAPGLHNEQF
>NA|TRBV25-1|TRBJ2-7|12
ASSDRGAAYEQY
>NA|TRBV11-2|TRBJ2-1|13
ASRRSGTSGVLQF
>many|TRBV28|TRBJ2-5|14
ASTNPGFGGTETQY
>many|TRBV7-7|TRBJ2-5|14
ASSRLAGGPGETQY
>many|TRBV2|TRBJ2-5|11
ASKAFGQETQY
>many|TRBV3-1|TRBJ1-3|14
ASSLPGHYSGNTIY
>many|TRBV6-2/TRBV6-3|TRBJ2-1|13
ASSRGTGNYNEQF
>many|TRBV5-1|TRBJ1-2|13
ASSLGAGLSYGYT